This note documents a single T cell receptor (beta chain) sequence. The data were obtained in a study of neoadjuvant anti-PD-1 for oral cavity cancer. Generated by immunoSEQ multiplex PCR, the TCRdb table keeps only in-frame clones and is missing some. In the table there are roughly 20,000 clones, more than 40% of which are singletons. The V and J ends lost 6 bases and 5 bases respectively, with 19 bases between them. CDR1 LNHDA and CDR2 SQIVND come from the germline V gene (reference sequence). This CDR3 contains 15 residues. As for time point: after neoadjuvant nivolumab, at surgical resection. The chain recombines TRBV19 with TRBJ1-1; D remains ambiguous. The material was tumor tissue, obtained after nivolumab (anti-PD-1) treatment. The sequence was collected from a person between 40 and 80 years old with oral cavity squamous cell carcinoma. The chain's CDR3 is CASRTIDARRTEAFF. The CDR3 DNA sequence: TGTGCCAGTAGGACGATAGACGCCAGAAGGACTGAAGCTTTCTTT.